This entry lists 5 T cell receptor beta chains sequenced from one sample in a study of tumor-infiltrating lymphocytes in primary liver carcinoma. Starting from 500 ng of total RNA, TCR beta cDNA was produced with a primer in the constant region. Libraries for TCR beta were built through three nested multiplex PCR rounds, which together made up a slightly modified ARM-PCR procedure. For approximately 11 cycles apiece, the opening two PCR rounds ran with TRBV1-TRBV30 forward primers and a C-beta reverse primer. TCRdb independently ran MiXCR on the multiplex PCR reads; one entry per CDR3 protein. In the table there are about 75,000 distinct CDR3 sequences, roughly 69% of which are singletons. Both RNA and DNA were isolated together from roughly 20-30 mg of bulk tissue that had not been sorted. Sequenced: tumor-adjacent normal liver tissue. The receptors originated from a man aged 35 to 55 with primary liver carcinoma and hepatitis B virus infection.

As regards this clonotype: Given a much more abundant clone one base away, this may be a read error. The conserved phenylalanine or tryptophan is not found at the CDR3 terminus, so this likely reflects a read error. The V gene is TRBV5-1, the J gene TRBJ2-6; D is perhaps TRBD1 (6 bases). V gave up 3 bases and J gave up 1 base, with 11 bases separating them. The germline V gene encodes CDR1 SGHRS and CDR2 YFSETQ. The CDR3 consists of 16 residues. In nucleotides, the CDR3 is TGCGCCAGCAGCTCCCAGGGGAGATCTGGGGCCAACGTCCTGACTTCC. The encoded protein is CASSSQGRSGANVLTS.

The CDR3 loop reads CASSLDEGKQFF. The CDR3 region has the DNA TGTGCCAGCAGCTTAGATGAGGGCAAGCAGTTCTTC. V is TRBV11-2 and J is TRBJ2-1, with D possibly being TRBD2 (5 bases). CDR1 and CDR2 from the germline V gene are SGHAT and FQNNGV. Trimming removed 0 bases from V and 11 bases from J, with 8 bases in between. The CDR3 covers 12 residues.

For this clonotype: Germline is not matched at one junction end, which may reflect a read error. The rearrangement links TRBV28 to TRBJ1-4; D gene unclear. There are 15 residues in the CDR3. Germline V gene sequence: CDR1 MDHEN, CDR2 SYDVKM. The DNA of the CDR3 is TGTACCAGCGGGGTTGGGCAAGCAACCAATGAAAAACTGTTTTTT. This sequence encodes CTSGVGQATNEKLFF.

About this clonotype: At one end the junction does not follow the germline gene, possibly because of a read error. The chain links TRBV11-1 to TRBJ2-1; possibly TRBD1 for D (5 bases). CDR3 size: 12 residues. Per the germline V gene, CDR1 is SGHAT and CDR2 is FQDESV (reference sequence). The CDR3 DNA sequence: TGTGTCAGCGTAGGGGCCTACAATGAGCGGTTCTTC. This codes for CVSVGAYNERFF. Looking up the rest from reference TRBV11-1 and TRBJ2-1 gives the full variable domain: EAEVAQSPRYKITEKSQAVAFWCDPISGHATLYWYRQILGQGPELLVQFQDESVVDDSQLPKDRFSAERLKGVDSTLKIQPAELGDSAMYLCVSVGAYNERFFGPGTRLTVL.

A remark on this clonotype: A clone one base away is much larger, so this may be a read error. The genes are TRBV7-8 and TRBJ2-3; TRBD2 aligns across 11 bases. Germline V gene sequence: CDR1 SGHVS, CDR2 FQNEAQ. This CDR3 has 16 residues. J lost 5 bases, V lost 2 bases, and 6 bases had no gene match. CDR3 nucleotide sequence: TGTGCCAGCAGCTTACAAACTAGCGGGAGCCGAGATACGCAGTATTTT. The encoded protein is CASSLQTSGSRDTQYF.